This TCR beta chain came from a study of blood T cell repertoires in COVID-19. Across the study: The study drew acute and convalescent COVID-19 samples from the United States, Italy and Spain. T cells, B-cell-depleted T cells, or PBMCs supplied cDNA or gDNA.

Per the study methods: Using reference gene primer amplification, nucleated cell counts were estimated. The data were produced by immunoSEQ multiplex PCR, yet TCRdb's version contains in-frame clones alone and is incomplete. The V and J calls and the clone size are those of that table, but D and trimming were determined from the DNA. Here the sample spans some 340,000 clones, 85% being singletons. The source of this sequence is a woman between 18 and 30 years old with acute or convalescent COVID-19. The sample consisted of peripheral blood.

CDR3: CASNPSAGAGGPNEKLFF. CDR3 bases: TGTGCCAGCAACCCCTCAGCGGGGGCAGGTGGACCTAATGAAAAACTGTTTTTT. The chain uses TRBV5-8 and TRBJ1-4; tentatively, D is TRBD1 (6 bases). The germline V gene encodes CDR1 SGHTS and CDR2 YDEGEE. The CDR3 is 18 residues long. The ends were cut back, 6 bases at V and 3 bases at J, with 24 bases in the middle.